A selection of T cell receptor beta chains follows, all from one sample in a study of OX40 agonist ivuxolimab in advanced cancers. Assay: immunoSEQ multiplex PCR; the TCRdb copy retains only in-frame clones and omits some. The sample includes 85,000 to 90,000 clones, 85% to 90% of them seen just once. Sequences were derived from CD4+ or CD8+ T cells sorted from blood, sampled in a trial of the OX40 agonist ivuxolimab. Receptors originate from an adult with an advanced solid tumor such as melanoma, head and neck, liver or kidney cancer. The CDR3 runs from the conserved cysteine through the conserved F or W. Fields, in order: V gene, D gene, J gene, clone size, CDR3 protein, CDR3 DNA. The D gene is left open where the match is weak. Clone size is stated in some rows and not others, as once, few, many or a class when expanded.

TRBV5-6	TRBD1	TRBJ1-1	.	CASSLDRGRFRTEAFF	TGTGCCAGCAGCTTGGACAGGGGCAGATTTCGCACTGAAGCTTTCTTT
TRBV6-5	.	TRBJ1-1	.	CASTLTQRNTEAFF	TGTGCCAGCACTTTAACCCAGAGAAACACTGAAGCTTTCTTT
TRBV9	TRBD2	TRBJ2-7	.	CASSVAPGGSSYEQYF	TGTGCCAGCAGCGTAGCCCCAGGCGGGAGCTCCTACGAGCAGTACTTC
TRBV6-1	.	TRBJ1-2	.	CASIFNPGHFYGYTF	TGTGCCAGCATCTTTAACCCCGGACACTTCTATGGCTACACCTTC
TRBV6-6	.	TRBJ1-1	.	CASSYFEAGGEAFF	TGTGCCAGCAGTTACTTCGAGGCCGGCGGGGAAGCTTTCTTT
TRBV10-1	.	TRBJ1-1	few	CASSESNYQNTEAFF	TGCGCCAGCAGTGAGTCGAACTACCAGAACACTGAAGCTTTCTTT
TRBV18	.	TRBJ1-1	.	CASSLGTANTEAFF	TGTGCCAGCTCCCTCGGGACGGCCAACACTGAAGCTTTCTTT
TRBV4-1	.	TRBJ2-6	.	CASSLLGGTSGANVLTF	TGCGCCAGCAGCCTCTTAGGGGGTACATCTGGGGCCAACGTCCTGACTTTC
TRBV10-2	TRBD1	TRBJ1-5	once	CASMRGQGNQPQHF	TGCGCCAGCATGAGGGGACAGGGCAATCAGCCCCAGCATTTT
TRBV6-5	TRBD1	TRBJ2-7	.	CASTDRGGSYEQYF	TGTGCCAGCACCGACAGGGGGGGGTCCTACGAGCAGTACTTC
TRBV23-1	TRBD1	TRBJ2-7	.	CASSQGQGDEQYF	TGCGCCAGCAGTCAGGGCCAGGGGGACGAGCAGTACTTC
TRBV7-3	.	TRBJ2-6	.	CASSLMGVSGANVLTF	TGTGCCAGCAGCTTAATGGGAGTGTCTGGGGCCAACGTCCTGACTTTC
TRBV5-1	TRBD2	TRBJ2-3	.	CASSLGKNWLAGALETDTQYF	TGCGCCAGCAGCCTGGGTAAAAATTGGCTAGCGGGGGCCCTGGAGACAGATACGCAGTATTTT
TRBV5-1	TRBD2	TRBJ2-7	.	CASSAALAGASYEQYF	TGCGCCAGCAGCGCGGCCCTAGCGGGAGCTTCCTACGAGCAGTACTTC
TRBV6-5	TRBD1	TRBJ1-5	.	CASSYSDRGSNQPQHF	TGTGCCAGCAGTTACTCGGACAGGGGAAGCAATCAGCCCCAGCATTTT
TRBV29-1	.	TRBJ2-1	few	CSVEERYNEQFF	TGCAGCGTTGAGGAGCGCTACAATGAGCAGTTCTTC
TRBV29-1	TRBD1	TRBJ2-5	once	CSVQRWGQGASGEQYF	TGCAGCGTCCAGAGATGGGGACAGGGGGCATCGGGAGAGCAGTACTTC